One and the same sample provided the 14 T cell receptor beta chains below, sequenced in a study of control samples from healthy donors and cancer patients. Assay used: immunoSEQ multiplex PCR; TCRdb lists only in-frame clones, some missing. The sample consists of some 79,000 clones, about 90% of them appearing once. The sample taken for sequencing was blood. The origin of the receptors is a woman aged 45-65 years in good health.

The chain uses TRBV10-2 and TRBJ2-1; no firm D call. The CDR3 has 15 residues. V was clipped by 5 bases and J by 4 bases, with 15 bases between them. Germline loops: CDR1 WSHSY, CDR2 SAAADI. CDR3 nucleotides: TGCGCCAGCAGTCACCGGGCCCTAGGATACAATGAGCAGTTCTTC. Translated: CASSHRALGYNEQFF.

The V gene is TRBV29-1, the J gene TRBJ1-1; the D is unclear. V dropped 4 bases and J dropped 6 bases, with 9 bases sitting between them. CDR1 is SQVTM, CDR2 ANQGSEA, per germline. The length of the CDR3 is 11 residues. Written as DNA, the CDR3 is TGCAGCGTTGGACATGGGGCTGAAGCTTTCTTT. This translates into CSVGHGAEAFF.

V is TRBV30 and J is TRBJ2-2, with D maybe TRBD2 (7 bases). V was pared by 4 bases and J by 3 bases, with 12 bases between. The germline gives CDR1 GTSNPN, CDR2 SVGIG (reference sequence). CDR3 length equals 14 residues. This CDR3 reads CAWTRGPDTGELFF. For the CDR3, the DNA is TGTGCCTGGACGCGGGGGCCCGACACCGGGGAGCTGTTTTTT.

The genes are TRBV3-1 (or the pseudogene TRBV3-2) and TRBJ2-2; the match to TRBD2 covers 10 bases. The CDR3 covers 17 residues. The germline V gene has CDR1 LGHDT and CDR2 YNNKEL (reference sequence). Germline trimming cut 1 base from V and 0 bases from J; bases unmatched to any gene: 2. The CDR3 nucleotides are TGTGCCAGCAGCCAAGCGGGACTAGCGACGAACACCGGGGAGCTGTTTTTT. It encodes CASSQAGLATNTGELFF.

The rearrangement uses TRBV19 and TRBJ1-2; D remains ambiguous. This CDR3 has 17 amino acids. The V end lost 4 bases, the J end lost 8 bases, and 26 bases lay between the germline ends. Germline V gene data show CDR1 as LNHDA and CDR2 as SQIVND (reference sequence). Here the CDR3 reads CASSTPVSSPVVHGYTF. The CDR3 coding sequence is TGTGCCAGTAGTACCCCCGTGTCATCCCCAGTAGTCCACGGCTACACCTTC. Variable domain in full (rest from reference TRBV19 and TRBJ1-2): DGGITQSPKYLFRKEGQNVTLSCEQNLNHDAMYWYRQDPGQGLRLIYYSQIVNDFQKGDIAEGYSVSREKKESFPLTVTSAQKNPTAFYLCASSTPVSSPVVHGYTFGSGTRLTVV.

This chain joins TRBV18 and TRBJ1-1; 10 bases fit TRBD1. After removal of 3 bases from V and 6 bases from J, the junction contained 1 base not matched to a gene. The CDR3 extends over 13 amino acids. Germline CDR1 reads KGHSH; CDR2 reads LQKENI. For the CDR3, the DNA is TGTGCCAGCTCACCCGGGACAGGGGCTGAAGCTTTCTTT. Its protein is CASSPGTGAEAFF.

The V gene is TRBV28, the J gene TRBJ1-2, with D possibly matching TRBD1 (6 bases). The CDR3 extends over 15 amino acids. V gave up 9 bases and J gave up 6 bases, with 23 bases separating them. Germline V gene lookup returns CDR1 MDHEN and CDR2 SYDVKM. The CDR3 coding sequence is TGTGCCAGTACAAAAACGGGGGGCGCAGAGGATGGCTACACCTTC. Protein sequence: CASTKTGGAEDGYTF.

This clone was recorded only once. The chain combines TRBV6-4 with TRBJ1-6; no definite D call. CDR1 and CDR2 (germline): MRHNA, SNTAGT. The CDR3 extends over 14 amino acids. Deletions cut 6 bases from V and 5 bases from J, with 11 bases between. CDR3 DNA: TGTGCCAGCAGCCGAGATTTCAATAATTCACCCCTCCACTTT. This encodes CASSRDFNNSPLHF.

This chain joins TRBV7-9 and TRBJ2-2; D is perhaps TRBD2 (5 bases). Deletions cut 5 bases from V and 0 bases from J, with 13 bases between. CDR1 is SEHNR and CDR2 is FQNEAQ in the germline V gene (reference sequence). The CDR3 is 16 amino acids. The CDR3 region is CASSPLMRANTGELFF. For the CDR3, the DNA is TGTGCCAGCAGCCCACTGATGCGGGCGAACACCGGGGAGCTGTTTTTT.

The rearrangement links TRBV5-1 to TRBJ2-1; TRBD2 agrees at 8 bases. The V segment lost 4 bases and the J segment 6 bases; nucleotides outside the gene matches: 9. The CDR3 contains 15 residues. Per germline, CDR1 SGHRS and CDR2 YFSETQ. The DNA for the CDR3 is TGCGCCAGCAGCCCAGGACTAGCAGGGATCAATGAGCAGTTCTTC. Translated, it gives CASSPGLAGINEQFF.

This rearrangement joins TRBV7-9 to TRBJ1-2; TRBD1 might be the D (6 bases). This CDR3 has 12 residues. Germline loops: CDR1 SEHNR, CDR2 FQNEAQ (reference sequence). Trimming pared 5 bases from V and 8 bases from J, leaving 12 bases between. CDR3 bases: TGTGCCAGCAGCCCCTTCCAGGGGGGCTACACCTTC. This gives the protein CASSPFQGGYTF.

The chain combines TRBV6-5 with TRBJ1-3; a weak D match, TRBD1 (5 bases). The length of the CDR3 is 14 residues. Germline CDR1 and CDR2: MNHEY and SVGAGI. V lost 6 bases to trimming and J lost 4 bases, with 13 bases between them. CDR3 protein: CASRGDLTGNTIYF. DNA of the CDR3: TGTGCCAGCAGGGGGGATCTGACCGGAAACACCATATATTTT.

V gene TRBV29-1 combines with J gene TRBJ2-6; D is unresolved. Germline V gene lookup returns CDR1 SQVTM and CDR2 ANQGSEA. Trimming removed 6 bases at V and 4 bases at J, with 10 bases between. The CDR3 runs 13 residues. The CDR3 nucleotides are TGCAGCGTCGTCGTACAGGGGGCCAACGTCCTGACTTTC. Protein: CSVVVQGANVLTF.

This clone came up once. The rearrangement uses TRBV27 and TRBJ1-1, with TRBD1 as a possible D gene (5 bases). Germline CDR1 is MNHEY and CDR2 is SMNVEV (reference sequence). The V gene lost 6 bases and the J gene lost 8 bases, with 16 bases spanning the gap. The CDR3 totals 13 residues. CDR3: CASRGIRRDEAFF. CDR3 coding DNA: TGTGCCAGCAGGGGAATACGCCGGGACGAAGCTTTCTTT.